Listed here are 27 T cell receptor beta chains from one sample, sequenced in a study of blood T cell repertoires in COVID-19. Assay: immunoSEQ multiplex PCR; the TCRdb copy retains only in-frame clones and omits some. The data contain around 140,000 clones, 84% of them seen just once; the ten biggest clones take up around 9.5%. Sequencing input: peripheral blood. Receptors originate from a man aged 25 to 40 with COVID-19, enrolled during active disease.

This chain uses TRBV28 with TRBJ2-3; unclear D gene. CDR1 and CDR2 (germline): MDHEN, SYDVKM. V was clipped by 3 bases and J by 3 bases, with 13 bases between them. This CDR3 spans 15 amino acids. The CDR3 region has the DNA TGTGCCAGCAGTTTGAGGTCCGGTTGGACAGATACGCAGTATTTT. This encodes CASSLRSGWTDTQYF.

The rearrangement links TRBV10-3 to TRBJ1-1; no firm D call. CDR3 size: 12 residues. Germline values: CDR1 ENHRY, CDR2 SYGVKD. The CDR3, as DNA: TGTGGAGCGGCAGGACCGAACACTGAAGCTTTCTTT. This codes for CGAAGPNTEAFF.

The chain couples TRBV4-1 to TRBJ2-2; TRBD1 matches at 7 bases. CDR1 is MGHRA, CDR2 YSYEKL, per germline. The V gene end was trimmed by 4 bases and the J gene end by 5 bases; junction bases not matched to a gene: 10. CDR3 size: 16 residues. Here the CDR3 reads CASSLQGTDLTGELFF. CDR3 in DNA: TGCGCCAGCAGCCTTCAGGGGACAGATCTAACCGGGGAGCTGTTTTTT.

The CDR3 here is CASSQAVSTGAFF. The CDR3 DNA reads TGTGCCAGCAGCCAAGCCGTTTCTACGGGGGCTTTCTTT. The chain has TRBV3-1 (or the pseudogene TRBV3-2) and TRBJ1-1; D remains unclear. There are 13 residues in the CDR3. Germline CDR1 and CDR2: LGHDT and YNNKEL (reference sequence). V was shortened by 1 base and J by 11 bases, with 14 bases between the two germline ends.

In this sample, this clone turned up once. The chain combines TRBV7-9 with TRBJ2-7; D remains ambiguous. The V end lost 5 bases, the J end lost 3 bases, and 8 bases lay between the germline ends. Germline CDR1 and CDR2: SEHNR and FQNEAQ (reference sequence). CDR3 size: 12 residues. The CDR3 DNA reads TGTGCCAGCAGCCAAACCAGCTACGAGCAGTACTTC. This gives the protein CASSQTSYEQYF.

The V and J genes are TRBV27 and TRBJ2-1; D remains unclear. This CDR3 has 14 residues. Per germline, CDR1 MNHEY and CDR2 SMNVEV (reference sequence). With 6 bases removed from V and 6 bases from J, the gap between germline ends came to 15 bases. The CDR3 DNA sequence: TGTGCCAGCAGAAGGAGCCGGTTAGCCAATGAGCAGTTCTTC. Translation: CASRRSRLANEQFF.

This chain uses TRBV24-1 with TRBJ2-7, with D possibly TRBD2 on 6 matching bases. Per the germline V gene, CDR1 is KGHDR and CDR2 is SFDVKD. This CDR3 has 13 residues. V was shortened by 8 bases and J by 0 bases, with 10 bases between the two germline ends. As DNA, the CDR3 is TGTGCCACCATGGGGGGAAGCTCCTACGAGCAGTACTTC. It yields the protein CATMGGSSYEQYF.

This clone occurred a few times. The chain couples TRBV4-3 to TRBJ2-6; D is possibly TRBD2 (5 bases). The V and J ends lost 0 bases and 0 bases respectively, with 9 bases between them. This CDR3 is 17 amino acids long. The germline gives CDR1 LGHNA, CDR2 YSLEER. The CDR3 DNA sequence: TGCGCCAGCAGCCAAGACGTTGGGAGCTCTGGGGCCAACGTCCTGACTTTC. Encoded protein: CASSQDVGSSGANVLTF.

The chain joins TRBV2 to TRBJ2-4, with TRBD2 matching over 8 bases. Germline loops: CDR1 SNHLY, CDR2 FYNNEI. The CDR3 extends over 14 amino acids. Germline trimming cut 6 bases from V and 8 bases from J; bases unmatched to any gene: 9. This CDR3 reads CASRERLATDIQYF. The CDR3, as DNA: TGTGCCAGCAGGGAAAGACTAGCGACGGACATTCAGTACTTC.

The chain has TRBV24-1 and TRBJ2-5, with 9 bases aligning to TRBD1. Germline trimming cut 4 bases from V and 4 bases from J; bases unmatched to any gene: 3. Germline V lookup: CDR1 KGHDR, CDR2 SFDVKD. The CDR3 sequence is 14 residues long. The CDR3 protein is CATSDPGQGETQYF. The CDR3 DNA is TGTGCCACCAGTGACCCGGGACAGGGAGAGACCCAGTACTTC.

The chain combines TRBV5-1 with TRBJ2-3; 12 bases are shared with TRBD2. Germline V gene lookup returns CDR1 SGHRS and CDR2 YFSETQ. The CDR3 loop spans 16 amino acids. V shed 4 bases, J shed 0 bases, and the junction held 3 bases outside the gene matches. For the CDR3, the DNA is TGCGCCAGCAGCGGGGGACTAGCGGGCAGCACAGATACGCAGTATTTT. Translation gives CASSGGLAGSTDTQYF.

In DNA, the CDR3 is TGTGCCAGCAGCCTTCGGGGGACAGGTCAGCCCCAGCATTTT. It codes for CASSLRGTGQPQHF. The rearrangement links TRBV6-5 to TRBJ1-5, with TRBD1 identical over 8 bases. V gave up 6 bases and J gave up 6 bases; unmatched junction bases: 7. Germline V gene lookup returns CDR1 MNHEY and CDR2 SVGAGI. The CDR3 length is 14 residues.

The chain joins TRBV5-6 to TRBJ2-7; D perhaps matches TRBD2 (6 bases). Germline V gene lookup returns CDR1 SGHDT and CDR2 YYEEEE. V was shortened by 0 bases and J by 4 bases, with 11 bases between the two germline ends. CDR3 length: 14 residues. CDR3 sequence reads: CASSLAEGRYEQYF. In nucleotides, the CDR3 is TGTGCCAGCAGCTTGGCCGAGGGGAGGTACGAGCAGTACTTC.

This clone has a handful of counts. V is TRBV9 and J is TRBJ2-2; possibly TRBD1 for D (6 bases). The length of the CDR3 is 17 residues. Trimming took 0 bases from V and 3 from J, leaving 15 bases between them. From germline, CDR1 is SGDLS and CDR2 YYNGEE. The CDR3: CASSVGYRAGDTGELFF. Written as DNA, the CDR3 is TGTGCCAGCAGCGTAGGGTACAGGGCCGGGGACACCGGGGAGCTGTTTTTT.

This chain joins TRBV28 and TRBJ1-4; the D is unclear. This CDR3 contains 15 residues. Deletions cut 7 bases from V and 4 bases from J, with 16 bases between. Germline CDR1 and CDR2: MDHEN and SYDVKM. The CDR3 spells CASKASPRSNEKLFF. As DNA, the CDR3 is TGTGCCAGCAAAGCCTCACCTAGAAGTAATGAAAAACTGTTTTTT.

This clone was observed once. As DNA, the CDR3 is TGTGCCAGCAGCGGGGGACAGGCCAACTATGGCTACACCTTC. Its translation: CASSGGQANYGYTF. This chain connects TRBV5-4 to TRBJ1-2, with 8 bases fitting TRBD1. The CDR3 covers 14 residues. Germline CDR1 reads SGHNT; CDR2 reads YYREEE (reference sequence). The ends lost 4 bases at V and 2 bases at J; junction bases unmatched: 4.

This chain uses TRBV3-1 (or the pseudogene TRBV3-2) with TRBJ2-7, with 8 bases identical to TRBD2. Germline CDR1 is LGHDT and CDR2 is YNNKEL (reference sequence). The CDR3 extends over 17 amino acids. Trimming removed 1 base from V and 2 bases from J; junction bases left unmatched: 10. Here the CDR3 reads CASSQASSGPSPYEQYF. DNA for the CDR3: TGTGCCAGCAGCCAAGCTTCTAGCGGGCCATCCCCCTACGAGCAGTACTTC.

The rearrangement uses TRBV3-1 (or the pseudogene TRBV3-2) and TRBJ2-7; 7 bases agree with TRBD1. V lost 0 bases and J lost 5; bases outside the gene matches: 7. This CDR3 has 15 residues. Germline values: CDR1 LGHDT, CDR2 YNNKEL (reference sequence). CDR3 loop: CASSQEQGLGNEQYF. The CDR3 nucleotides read TGTGCCAGCAGCCAAGAACAGGGGTTAGGGAACGAGCAGTACTTC.

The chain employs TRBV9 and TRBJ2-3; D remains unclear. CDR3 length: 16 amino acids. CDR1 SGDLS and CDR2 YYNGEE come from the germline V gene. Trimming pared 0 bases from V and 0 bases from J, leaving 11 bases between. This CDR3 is CASSVENGLSTDTQYF. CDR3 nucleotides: TGTGCCAGCAGCGTAGAGAACGGTCTGAGCACAGATACGCAGTATTTT.

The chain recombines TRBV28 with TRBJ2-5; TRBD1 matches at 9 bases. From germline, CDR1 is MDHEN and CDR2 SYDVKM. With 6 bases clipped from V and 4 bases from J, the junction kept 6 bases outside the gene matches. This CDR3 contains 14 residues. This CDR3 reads CASSQRQGGETQYF. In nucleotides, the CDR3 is TGTGCCAGCAGCCAACGACAGGGGGGAGAGACCCAGTACTTC.

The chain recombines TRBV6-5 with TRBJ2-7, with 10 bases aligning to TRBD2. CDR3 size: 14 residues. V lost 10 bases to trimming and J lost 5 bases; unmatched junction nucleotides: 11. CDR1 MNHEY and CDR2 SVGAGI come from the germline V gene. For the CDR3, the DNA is TGTGCCATCCCAGGACTAGCGGCGGCCAACGAGCAGTACTTC. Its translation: CAIPGLAAANEQYF.

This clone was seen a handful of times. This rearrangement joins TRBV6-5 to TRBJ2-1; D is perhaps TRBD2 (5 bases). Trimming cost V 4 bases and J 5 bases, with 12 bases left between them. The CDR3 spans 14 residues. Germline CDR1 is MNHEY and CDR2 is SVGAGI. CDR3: CASSSPTRDNEQFF. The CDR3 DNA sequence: TGTGCCAGCAGTTCTCCTACTAGGGACAATGAGCAGTTCTTC.

The CDR3 coding sequence is TGTGCCAGCAGCTCCCCACTAGCGGGAGTAAATAATGAGCAGTTCTTC. It translates to CASSSPLAGVNNEQFF. The chain combines TRBV7-3 with TRBJ2-1; 11 bases fit TRBD2. The CDR3 totals 16 residues. CDR1 is SGHTA, CDR2 FQGTGA, per germline. The V gene end was trimmed by 4 bases and the J gene end by 7 bases; junction bases not matched to a gene: 9.

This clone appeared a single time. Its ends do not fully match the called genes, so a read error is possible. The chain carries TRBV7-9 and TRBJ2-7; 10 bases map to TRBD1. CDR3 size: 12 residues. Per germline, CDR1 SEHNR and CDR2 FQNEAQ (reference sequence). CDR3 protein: CASSLRQGARVF. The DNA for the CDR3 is TGTGCCAGCAGCTTAAGACAGGGGGCAAGGGTTTTC.

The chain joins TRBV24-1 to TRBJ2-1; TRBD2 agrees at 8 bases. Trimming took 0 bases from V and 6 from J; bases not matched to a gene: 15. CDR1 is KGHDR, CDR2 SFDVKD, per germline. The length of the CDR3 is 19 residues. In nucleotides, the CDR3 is TGTGCCACCAGTGATTTGGGGTTCGGAACTAGCGGAAACATCAATGAGCAGTTCTTC. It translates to CATSDLGFGTSGNINEQFF.

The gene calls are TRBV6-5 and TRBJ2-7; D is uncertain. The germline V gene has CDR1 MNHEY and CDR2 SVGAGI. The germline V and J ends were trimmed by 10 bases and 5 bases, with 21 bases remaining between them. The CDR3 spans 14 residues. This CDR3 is CATAGPPLTDEQYF. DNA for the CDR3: TGTGCCACCGCCGGTCCCCCCCTAACGGACGAGCAGTACTTC.

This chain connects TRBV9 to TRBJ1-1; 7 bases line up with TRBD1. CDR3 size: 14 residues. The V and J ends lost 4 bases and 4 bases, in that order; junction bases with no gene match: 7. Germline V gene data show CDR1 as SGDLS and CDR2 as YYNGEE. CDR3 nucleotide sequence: TGTGCCAGCAGCTCCCAGACAGGGAGCACTGAAGCTTTCTTT. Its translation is CASSSQTGSTEAFF.